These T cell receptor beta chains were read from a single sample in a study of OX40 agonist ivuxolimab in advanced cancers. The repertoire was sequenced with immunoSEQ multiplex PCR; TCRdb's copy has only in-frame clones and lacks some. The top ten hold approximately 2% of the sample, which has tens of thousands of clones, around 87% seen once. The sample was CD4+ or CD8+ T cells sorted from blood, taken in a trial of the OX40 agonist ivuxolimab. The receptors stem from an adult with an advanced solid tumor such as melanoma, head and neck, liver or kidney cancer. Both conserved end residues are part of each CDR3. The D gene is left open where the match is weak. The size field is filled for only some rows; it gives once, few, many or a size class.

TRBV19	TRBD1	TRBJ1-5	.	TGTGCCAGTGCCGGGACAGGGGGACCCAGGCAGCCCCAGCATTTT	CASAGTGGPRQPQHF
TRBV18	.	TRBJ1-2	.	TGTGCCAGCTCACCGACATTAGGTGTCGGGTCGGTTGGCTACACCTTC	CASSPTLGVGSVGYTF
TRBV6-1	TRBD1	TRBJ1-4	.	TGTGCCAGCAGAAGGGACAGGCCGAATGAAAAACTGTTTTTT	CASRRDRPNEKLFF
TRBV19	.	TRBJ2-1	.	TGTGCCAGTAGTATAGCCCGGGAGAATAATGAGCAGTTCTTC	CASSIARENNEQFF
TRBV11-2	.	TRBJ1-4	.	TGTGCCAGCAGCTTAAGAGGTACCCCGGGAACTAATGAAAAACTGTTTTTT	CASSLRGTPGTNEKLFF
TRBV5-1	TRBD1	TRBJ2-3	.	TGCGCCAGCAGCTTGGTATCTGGGACAGGGGGCTTCGATACGCAGTATTTT	CASSLVSGTGGFDTQYF
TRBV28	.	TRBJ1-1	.	TGTGCCAGCTGTGTCGGGACAAAGAACACTGAAGCTTTCTTT	CASCVGTKNTEAFF
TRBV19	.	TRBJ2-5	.	TGTGCCAGTCGAAGGGGGGCGAGCGCCGAGACCCAGTACTTC	CASRRGASAETQYF
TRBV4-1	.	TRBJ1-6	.	TGCGCCAGCAGCCAAGATAGGACGGGTTCACCCCTCCACTTT	CASSQDRTGSPLHF
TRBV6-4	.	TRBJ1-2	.	TGTGCCAGCAGTGACTCGAACCTTAGGGTTGGCTACACCTTC	CASSDSNLRVGYTF
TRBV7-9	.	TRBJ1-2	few	TGTGCCAGCAGCTCGCCGGACAGTGGTGGCTACACCTTC	CASSSPDSGGYTF
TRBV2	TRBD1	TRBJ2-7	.	TGTGCCACACAGGGGATAACCTACGAGCAGTACTTC	CATQGITYEQYF
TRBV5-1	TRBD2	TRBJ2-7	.	TGCGCCAGCAGCTGGTCGGCGGGAGGGGGCTACGAGCAGTACTTC	CASSWSAGGGYEQYF
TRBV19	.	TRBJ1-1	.	TGTGCCAGTAGTAAGGTCGGGACAACAACAAACACTGAAGCTTTCTTT	CASSKVGTTTNTEAFF
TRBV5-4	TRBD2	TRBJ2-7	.	TGTGCCAGCAGCTGGGGCGGGGGGATCATCAAAGCCTACGAGCAGTACTTC	CASSWGGGIIKAYEQYF
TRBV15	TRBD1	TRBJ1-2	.	TGTGCCACCAGCAACTTGGGACAGGGTGCCTATGGCTACACCTTC	CATSNLGQGAYGYTF
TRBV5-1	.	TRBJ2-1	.	TGCGCCAGCAGGGGGGCAACATCCAATGAGCAGTTCTTC	CASRGATSNEQFF
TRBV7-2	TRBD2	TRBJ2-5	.	TGTGCCAGCAGCCGCGCTAGCGGGGGGGGTGGAGAGACCCAGTACTTC	CASSRASGGGGETQYF
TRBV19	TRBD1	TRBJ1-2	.	TGTGCCAGTAGTATACTGACAGGGGGGAACTATGGCTACACCTTC	CASSILTGGNYGYTF
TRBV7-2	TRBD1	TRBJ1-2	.	TGTGCCAGCAGCTCAACAGGGGCCCTGGGAGGCTACACCTTC	CASSSTGALGGYTF
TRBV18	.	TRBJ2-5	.	TGTGCCAGCTCACCGGACCAAGAGACCCAGTACTTC	CASSPDQETQYF
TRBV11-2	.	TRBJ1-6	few	TGTGCCAGCAGCGCCAGTGAAAGGTCACCCCTCCACTTT	CASSASERSPLHF
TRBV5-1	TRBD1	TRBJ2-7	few	TGCGCCAGCAGCTTGGCCGGGACAGGAACCTACGAGCAGTACTTC	CASSLAGTGTYEQYF
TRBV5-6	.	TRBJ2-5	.	TGTGCCAGCAGCTTGGCCCGGGGACTACAGGGACAAGAGACCCAGTACTTC	CASSLARGLQGQETQYF
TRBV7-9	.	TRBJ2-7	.	TGTGCCAGCACAACAGAGTCCTACGAGCAGTACTTC	CASTTESYEQYF
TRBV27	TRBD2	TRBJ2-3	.	TGTGCCAGCAGTCCACTAGCGGGAGAAGGCACAGATACGCAGTATTTT	CASSPLAGEGTDTQYF
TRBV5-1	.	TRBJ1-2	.	TGCGCCAGCAGTCGGGGGGCTAACTATGGCTACACCTTC	CASSRGANYGYTF